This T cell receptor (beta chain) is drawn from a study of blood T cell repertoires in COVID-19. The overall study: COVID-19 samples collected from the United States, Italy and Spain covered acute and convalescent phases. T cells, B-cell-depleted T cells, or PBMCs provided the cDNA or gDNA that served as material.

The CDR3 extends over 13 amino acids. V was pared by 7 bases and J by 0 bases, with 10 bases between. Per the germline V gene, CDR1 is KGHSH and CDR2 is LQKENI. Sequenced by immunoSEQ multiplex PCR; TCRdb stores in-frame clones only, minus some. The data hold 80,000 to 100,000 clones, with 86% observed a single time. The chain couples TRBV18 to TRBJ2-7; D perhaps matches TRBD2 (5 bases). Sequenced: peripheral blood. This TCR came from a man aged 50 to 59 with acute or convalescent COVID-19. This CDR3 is CASLSGSSYEQYF. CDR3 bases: TGTGCCAGCTTGTCGGGGAGCTCCTACGAGCAGTACTTC. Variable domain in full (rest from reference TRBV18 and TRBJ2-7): NAGVMQNPRHLVRRRGQEARLRCSPMKGHSHVYWYRQLPEEGLKFMVYLQKENIIDESGMPKERFSAEFPKEGPSILRIQQVVRGDSAAYFCASLSGSSYEQYFGPGTRLTVT.